These T cell receptor beta chains were read from a single sample in a study of metastatic and nonmetastatic thyroid tumors. With MiXCR, TCRdb reprocessed the PCR reads. Of fewer than 13,000 clones listed, 12% were seen once; the top ten hold around 12%. Source material: blood. All receptors come from a female donor with papillary thyroid cancer or a benign thyroid nodule (not recorded which). Some clones in this sample may be carry-over from other donors' samples. CDR3s include the opening cysteine and the closing phenylalanine or tryptophan. A D gene is named only where the DNA matches it firmly. Clone size, where shown, is once, few, many, or a class for clones that have expanded.

j_gene | v_gene | abundance | d_gene | CDR3aa | CDR3nt
TRBJ2-7 | TRBV9 | many | TRBD2 | CASSVGGGEGEQYF | TGTGCCAGCAGCGTAGGTGGGGGGGAAGGGGAGCAGTACTTC
TRBJ1-1 | TRBV2 | many | NA | CASSEASFAEAFF | TGTGCCAGCAGTGAAGCCAGTTTCGCTGAAGCTTTCTTT
TRBJ1-5 | TRBV19 | medium-sized | NA | CASSPEGPQPQHF | TGTGCCAGTAGTCCCGAGGGGCCCCAGCCCCAGCATTTT
TRBJ2-7 | TRBV20-1 | NA | TRBD1 | CSALPSGRGRCEQYF | TGCAGTGCTCTACCAAGTGGTAGGGGGCGGTGCGAGCAGTACTTC
TRBJ2-5 | TRBV9 | many | NA | CASSTTGAVQETQYF | TGTGCCAGCAGCACCACCGGGGCAGTACAAGAGACCCAGTACTTC
TRBJ2-5 | TRBV27 | many | TRBD2 | CASSFLSGAQETQYF | TGTGCCAGCAGTTTCTTGAGCGGGGCCCAAGAGACCCAGTACTTC
TRBJ2-3 | TRBV13 | medium-sized | TRBD2 | CASSLSGRGGDTQYF | TGTGCCAGCAGCCTTAGCGGGAGGGGGGGAGATACGCAGTATTTT
TRBJ1-1 | TRBV9 | many | NA | CASSVDPQRGTEAFF | TGTGCCAGCAGCGTAGACCCTCAACGAGGCACTGAAGCTTTCTTT
TRBJ2-5 | TRBV7-9 | many | TRBD2 | CASSLGRAGGSSRTQYF | TGTGCCAGCAGCTTAGGTCGGGCGGGGGGCAGCTCCAGGACCCAGTACTTC
TRBJ2-1 | TRBV5-1 | medium-sized | TRBD2 | CASSWPTSGGDNEQFF | TGCGCCAGCAGCTGGCCAACTAGCGGGGGTGACAATGAGCAGTTCTTC
TRBJ2-7 | TRBV5-1 | many | TRBD1 | CASSSRTGWNEQYF | TGCGCCAGCAGCTCTAGGACAGGGTGGAACGAGCAGTACTTC
TRBJ2-1 | TRBV3-1 | many | NA | CASSPGPGSPYNEQFF | TGTGCCAGCAGCCCGGGTCCGGGCTCCCCTTACAATGAGCAGTTCTTC
TRBJ2-2 | TRBV9 | NA | NA | CASSVEGGARELFF | TGTGCCAGCAGCGTAGAGGGGGGGGCCAGGGAGCTGTTTTTT
TRBJ2-6 | TRBV4-1 | NA | NA | CASSQDPSTGANVLTF | TGCGCCAGCAGCCAAGATCCGAGTACTGGGGCCAACGTCCTGACTTTC
TRBJ2-1 | TRBV12-3/TRBV12-4 | NA | TRBD2 | CASSLGGGAVISYNEQFF | TGTGCCAGCAGTTTAGGGGGAGGGGCAGTGATCTCCTACAATGAGCAGTTCTTC
TRBJ1-2 | TRBV7-2 | medium-sized | NA | CASSLFRLRGRTNYGYTF | TGTGCCAGCAGCTTATTCCGCCTTAGGGGCCGTACGAACTATGGCTACACCTTC
TRBJ1-1 | TRBV5-1 | many | NA | CASSPGPSTEAFF | TGCGCCAGCAGTCCCGGACCAAGCACTGAAGCTTTCTTT
TRBJ2-5 | TRBV11-2 | many | NA | CASSTGLLYPQETQYF | TGTGCCAGCAGCACCGGACTGCTATACCCACAAGAGACCCAGTACTTC
TRBJ1-1 | TRBV20-1 | NA | NA | CSARVWTTEAFF | TGCAGTGCTAGGGTATGGACCACTGAAGCTTTCTTT
TRBJ1-5 | TRBV11-2 | many | NA | CASSPGGLGQPQHF | TGTGCCAGCAGCCCCGGGGGTCTGGGGCAGCCCCAGCATTTT
TRBJ2-2 | TRBV2 | many | TRBD1 | CASSETGVSGELFF | TGTGCCAGCAGTGAAACAGGGGTGTCCGGGGAGCTGTTTTTT
TRBJ1-1 | TRBV5-1 | many | NA | CASRGQFNTEAFF | TGCGCCAGCCGTGGACAGTTTAACACTGAAGCTTTCTTT
TRBJ1-2 | TRBV18 | many | TRBD1 | CASSPTGQGFDYGYTF | TGTGCCAGCTCACCTACAGGACAGGGGTTCGACTATGGCTACACCTTC
TRBJ1-4 | TRBV2 | many | TRBD1 | CASSSHGDRANEKLFF | TGTGCCAGCAGTTCTCATGGAGACAGGGCTAATGAAAAACTGTTTTTT
TRBJ1-1 | TRBV3-1 | many | NA | CASSHRQSNTEAFF | TGTGCCAGCAGCCATCGTCAGTCGAACACTGAAGCTTTCTTT
TRBJ1-6 | TRBV19 | medium-sized | TRBD1 | CASSLGTGGNSPLHF | TGTGCCAGTAGTCTGGGGACAGGAGGTAATTCACCCCTCCACTTT
TRBJ1-4 | TRBV6-1 | many | NA | CASSVLRVETNEKLFF | TGTGCCAGCAGTGTCCTAAGAGTAGAAACTAATGAAAAACTGTTTTTT
TRBJ1-3 | TRBV12-3/TRBV12-4 | medium-sized | TRBD1 | CASSFSRTGRPDTIYF | TGTGCCAGCAGTTTCTCCCGGACAGGGAGACCAGACACCATATATTTT
TRBJ2-5 | TRBV4-1 | few | NA | CASSQVGAGEETQYF | TGCGCCAGCAGCCAAGTAGGGGCAGGTGAAGAGACCCAGTACTTC
TRBJ1-3 | TRBV4-1 | medium-sized | NA | CASSPQGSKDTIYF | TGCGCCAGCAGCCCACAGGGATCTAAGGACACCATATATTTT
TRBJ1-3 | TRBV13 | many | NA | CASSLERLGNTIYF | TGTGCCAGCAGCTTAGAAAGGCTGGGAAACACCATATATTTT
TRBJ2-7 | TRBV20-1 | many | TRBD2 | CSLVPSGSYEQYF | TGCAGTCTGGTGCCTAGCGGCTCCTACGAGCAGTACTTC
TRBJ2-7 | TRBV7-9 | many | NA | CASSLASTYEQYF | TGTGCCAGCAGCTTAGCGAGCACCTACGAGCAGTACTTC
TRBJ2-7 | TRBV3-1 | medium-sized | NA | CASSQNRGGEQYF | TGTGCCAGCAGCCAGAACAGGGGAGGAGAGCAGTACTTC
TRBJ2-7 | TRBV3-1 | many | NA | CASSPRIAWPSYEQYF | TGTGCCAGCAGCCCCCGTATAGCGTGGCCCTCCTACGAGCAGTACTTC
TRBJ1-1 | TRBV6-1 | medium-sized | NA | CASRGPWPVFF | TGTGCCAGCAGGGGACCTTGGCCGGTTTTCTTT
TRBJ1-1 | TRBV4-2 | many | NA | CASSHTGNTEAFF | TGTGCCAGCAGCCACACAGGGAACACTGAAGCTTTCTTT
TRBJ1-2 | TRBV11-2 | NA | NA | CASSLGSVRGKSNYGYTF | TGTGCCAGCAGCTTAGGGTCGGTCCGCGGGAAGTCTAACTATGGCTACACCTTC
TRBJ2-2 | TRBV20-1 | NA | TRBD2 | CSARDPPSGDTGELFF | TGCAGTGCTAGAGACCCCCCTAGCGGGGACACCGGGGAGCTTTTTTTT
TRBJ1-1 | TRBV27 | medium-sized | TRBD1 | CASKDRGRNTEAFF | TGTGCCAGCAAGGACAGGGGGCGAAACACTGAAGCTTTCTTT
TRBJ2-1 | TRBV7-7 | NA | NA | CASSLAWGDNEQFF | TGTGCTAGCAGCTTAGCATGGGGCGACAATGAGCAGTTCTTC
TRBJ2-3 | TRBV6-1 | many | NA | CASTGKGRATDTQYF | TGTGCCAGCACGGGGAAGGGCAGGGCCACAGATACGCAGTATTTT
TRBJ1-1 | TRBV4-2 | many | NA | CTSSPAGTQNTEAFF | TGTACCAGCAGCCCCGCTGGGACTCAAAACACTGAAGCTTTCTTT
TRBJ2-5 | TRBV2 | many | NA | CASSPTQETQYF | TGTGCCAGCAGTCCCACGCAAGAGACCCAGTACTTC
TRBJ2-2 | TRBV4-1 | many | NA | CASSQARGKNTGELFF | TGCGCCAGCAGCCAAGCGAGGGGGAAGAACACCGGGGAGCTGTTTTTT
TRBJ1-1 | TRBV3-1 | many | NA | CASSQGRADTEAFF | TGTGCCAGCAGCCAAGGGCGAGCCGACACTGAAGCTTTCTTT
TRBJ1-1 | TRBV9 | many | NA | CASGPGRGGTEAFF | TGTGCCAGCGGCCCCGGGAGGGGAGGGACTGAAGCTTTCTTT
TRBJ1-1 | TRBV2 | many | NA | CASSVEGVRYTEAFF | TGTGCCAGCAGTGTAGAGGGAGTTAGGTACACTGAAGCTTTCTTT
TRBJ2-7 | TRBV13 | NA | TRBD1 | CASSLTGQGQEQYF | TGTGCCAGCAGCCTGACGGGACAGGGCCAAGAGCAGTACTTC
TRBJ2-5 | TRBV5-4 | many | NA | CASSLGGIVGQQETQYF | TGTGCCAGCAGCTTGGGTGGGATCGTCGGACAGCAAGAGACCCAGTACTTC
TRBJ2-3 | TRBV5-6 | many | NA | CASSFPWADTQYF | TGTGCCAGCAGCTTCCCATGGGCAGATACGCAGTATTTT
TRBJ1-2 | TRBV20-1 | many | TRBD1 | CSARPGQGASGYGYTF | TGCAGTGCTAGACCGGGACAGGGTGCAAGTGGCTATGGCTACACCTTC
TRBJ1-5 | TRBV19 | medium-sized | NA | CASSGIQGWGQPQHF | TGTGCCAGTAGTGGAATTCAGGGGTGGGGTCAGCCCCAGCATTTT